This T cell receptor (beta chain) was recorded in a study of spatial heterogeneity in lung cancer. About the research overall: There was a strong correlation between the counts of TCR transcripts measured in tumor regions and a T cell transcriptional module score that was calculated from matched bulk RNA-seq.

Unique molecular identifiers, one per molecule, were present on every TCR cDNA molecule. Each CDR3 protein gets one entry after TCRdb re-called the 5' RACE reads with MiXCR. The sample lists around 8,000 distinct CDR3 sequences, 8.2% occurring once. Overall study results and limits: Mutation counts in tumors were tracked by counts of expanded intratumoral alpha and beta TCRs.

Specified time point: sample taken at primary tumor resection. In each case, whole RNA from tumor, nontumor lung or frozen PBMC was sequenced unsorted. The table lists this clonotype with many counts. As yet, its antigen is unknown. Unmatched junction bases numbered 9, after V lost 0 bases and J lost 8 bases. CDR1 MNHNS and CDR2 SASEGT come from the germline V gene. This CDR3 region has 17 residues. V usage is TRBV6-1 and J usage is TRBJ2-1, with TRBD2 matching over 11 bases. This material consisted of lung tumor tissue, taken at surgery. This TCR was recovered from a male donor with early-stage non-small cell lung cancer. For the CDR3, the DNA is TGTGCCAGCAGTGAAGCCCGCCTAGCGGGAGGCTTCGATGAGCAGTTCTTC. Amino acids: CASSEARLAGGFDEQFF.